This section outlines one TCR beta chain sequence together with its context. Its antigen has not been determined. No base quality values were provided; no much bigger clone lies one nucleotide off. Trimming takes 7 bases off V and 6 bases off J; junction bases not matched to a gene: 10. CDR1 and CDR2 are read off the germline V gene (reference sequence) as LNHDA and SQIVND. The CDR3 numbers 15 residues from cysteine through phenylalanine. Just the 45-base CDR3 DNA is kept, in frame starting at base 1. The CDR3 regions of human TCRbeta chains were subjected to immunosequencing. The study's own analysis went as follows. Repertoire TCRs were checked for matches against a reference library of SARS-CoV-2-specific TCRs that had been generated using the MIRA antigen-specificity platform. Breadth was defined as the fraction of unique TCRs that were SARS-CoV-2-associated. Depth was defined as the fraction of total T cells that were SARS-CoV-2-associated. Using the MIRA data, each spike-specific TCR was assigned both to the spike region to which the TCR was reactive and to a CD4 or CD8 class. Log10-transformed breadth and depth values were compared by one-way ANOVA with Sidak's multiple comparisons tests. Held by TCRdb, this immuneACCESS table contains in-frame sequences only and omits some clones. Under half of the omission traces to an unresolved V gene where checked; the cause of the rest is unknown. The D gene and trimming were derived from the DNA, and the V and J assignments and clone size from that table. The sample table records about 150,000 clones; over 90% of these occur just once. Approximately 1.5% of the sample is held by the ten biggest clonotypes.

These data come from a study of T cell responses to AZD1222 COVID-19 vaccine (dated by TCRdb to the early 2020s). Regarding the study in general: A total of more than 230 trial participants underwent TCR sequencing, of whom more than 200 had received two doses of AZD1222 and about 26 had received two doses of the MenACWY control vaccine. Trial participants were enrolled by age into 18-55, 56-69 and 70-plus year subgroups, with around 150, 28 and 57 TCR-sequenced participants respectively. The research as a whole found: Conclusions about previously exposed vaccinees were limited because only five to seven AZD1222 recipients were SARS-CoV-2 seropositive at baseline. Participants were mostly white British, with more females than males. The authors suggested clonal diversity may have been underestimated. No day 14 peak-response samples were available, so repertoires were characterized only after the peak T cell response. The 56-69-year group was small, and its depth increase did not reach significance, likely because of low power. Vaccine-associated CD4 TCRs spanned the whole spike protein, with dominant responses in regions 160-218 and 743-854. Reportedly, close to half of the unique spike-specific TCRs recognized epitopes lying outside the regions that are mutated in the B.1.351 and B.1.1.7 variants. Spike-specific TCR breadth and depth rose significantly after two AZD1222 doses compared with day 0 and with MenACWY recipients.

The sample's time point label is to be understood as: about 28 days (+/-7) after the second vaccine dose. Because spike-specific TCR depth and breadth did not differ between the two schedules, AZD1222 recipients who got a second dose at roughly 4 weeks were pooled with those who got a second dose at roughly 12 weeks. The vaccinee samples were drawn from two UK trials, COV001 and COV002, one of which was a single-blind randomized controlled phase 2/3 trial testing AZD1222 (ChAdOx1 nCoV-19) in healthy adults. Trial participant PBMC samples were collected at day 0 and day 28 after the second dose for TCRbeta chain sequencing.

Sequenced here: peripheral blood, sampled 28 days after the second AZD1222 dose. The receptor comes from an adult who received the AZD1222 COVID-19 vaccine. The chain couples TRBV19 to TRBJ2-2; 8 junctional bases match TRBD2. CDR3 reads: CASTSERERAGELFF. The DNA reads as follows: TGTGCCAGTACCTCTGAGCGGGAGAGGGCCGGGGAGCTGTTTTTT.